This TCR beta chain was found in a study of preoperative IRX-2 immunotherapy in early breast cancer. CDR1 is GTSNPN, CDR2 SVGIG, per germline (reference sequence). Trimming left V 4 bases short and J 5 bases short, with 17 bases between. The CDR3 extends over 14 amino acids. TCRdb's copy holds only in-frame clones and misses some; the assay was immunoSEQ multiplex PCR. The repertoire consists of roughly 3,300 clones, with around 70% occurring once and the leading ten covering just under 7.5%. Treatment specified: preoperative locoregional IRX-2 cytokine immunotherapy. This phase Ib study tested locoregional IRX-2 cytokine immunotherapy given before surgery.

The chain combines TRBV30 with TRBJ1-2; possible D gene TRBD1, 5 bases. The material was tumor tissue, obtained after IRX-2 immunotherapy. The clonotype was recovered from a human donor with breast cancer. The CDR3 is CAWKYSGYRYGYTF. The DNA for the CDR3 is TGTGCCTGGAAATATTCAGGGTATAGGTATGGCTACACCTTC. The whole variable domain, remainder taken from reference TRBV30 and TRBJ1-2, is SQTIHQWPATLVQPVGSPLSLECTVEGTSNPNLYWYRQAAGRGLQLLFYSVGIGQISSEVPQNLSASRPQDRQFILSSKKLLLSDSGFYLCAWKYSGYRYGYTFGSGTRLTVV.